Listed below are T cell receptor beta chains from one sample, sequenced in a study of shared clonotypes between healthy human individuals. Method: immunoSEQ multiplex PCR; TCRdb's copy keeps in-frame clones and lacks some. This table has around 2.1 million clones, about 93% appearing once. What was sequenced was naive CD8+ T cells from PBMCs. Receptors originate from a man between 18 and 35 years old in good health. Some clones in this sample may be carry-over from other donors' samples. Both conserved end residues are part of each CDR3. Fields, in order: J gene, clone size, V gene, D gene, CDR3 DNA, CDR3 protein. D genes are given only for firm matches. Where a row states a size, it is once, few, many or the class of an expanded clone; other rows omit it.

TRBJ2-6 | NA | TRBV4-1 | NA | TGCGCCAGCAGCCAAGATGGACGTCTCTGGGCGGCCAACGTCCTGACTTTC | CASSQDGRLWAANVLTF
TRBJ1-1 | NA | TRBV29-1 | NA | TGCAGCGTTCGGATGGGGGCCGAAGCTTTCTTT | CSVRMGAEAFF
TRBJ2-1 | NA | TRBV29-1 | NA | TGCAGCGCTCTGACACTTCGTGAGCAGTTCTTC | CSALTLREQFF
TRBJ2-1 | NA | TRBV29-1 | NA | TGCAGCACGGGGACTGGCAATGAGCAGTTCTTC | CSTGTGNEQFF
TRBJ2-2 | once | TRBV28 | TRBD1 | TGTGCCAGCAGTTTATTTGCAGGGGGCCGCACCGGGGAGCTGTTTTTT | CASSLFAGGRTGELFF
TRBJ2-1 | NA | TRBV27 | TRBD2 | TGTGCCAGCAGCCAAACCGTACTAGCGAGGAGGGGCTACAATGAGCAGTTCTTC | CASSQTVLARRGYNEQFF
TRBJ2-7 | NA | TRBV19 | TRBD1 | TGTGCCAGTAGTACCCAAGAGGACAGGGAAGGGTCCTACGAGCAGTACTTC | CASSTQEDREGSYEQYF
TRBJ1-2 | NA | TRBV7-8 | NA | TGTGCCAGCAGCTTAGCGCCCCCAGGGTCGACGTATGGCTACACCTTC | CASSLAPPGSTYGYTF
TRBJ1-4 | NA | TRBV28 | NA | TGTGCCAGCCAAATGAGGGGGATGCTTTATGAAAAACTGTTTTTT | CASQMRGMLYEKLFF
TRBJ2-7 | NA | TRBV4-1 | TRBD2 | TGCGCCAGCAGCCAAGGGCATTCTAGCGGGCTTCCCTACGAGCAGTACTTC | CASSQGHSSGLPYEQYF
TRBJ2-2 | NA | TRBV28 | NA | TGTGCCAGCAGTCCCTACTCGACAGGATTCGCGAACACCGGGGAGCTGTTTTTT | CASSPYSTGFANTGELFF
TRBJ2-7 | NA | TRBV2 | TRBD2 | TGTGCCAGCAGTGAAACCGGGACTAGCGGCAACTCCTACGAGCAGTACTTC | CASSETGTSGNSYEQYF
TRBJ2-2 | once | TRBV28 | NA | TGTGCCAGCAGTTTACTGACCTCCCAAAACACCGGGGAGCTGTTTTTT | CASSLLTSQNTGELFF
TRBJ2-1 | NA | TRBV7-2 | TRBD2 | TGTGCCAGCAGCTTATTAGCGGGAGAGCGGAATGAGCAGTTCTTC | CASSLLAGERNEQFF
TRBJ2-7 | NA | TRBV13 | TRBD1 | TGTGCCAGCAGCTTAGGCAGGGGGACCCGTGTTACCGTGCAGTACTTC | CASSLGRGTRVTVQYF
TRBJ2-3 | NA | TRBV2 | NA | TGTGCCAGCAGTGAAAGGTCCAGGTGGAGCACAGATACGCAGTATTTT | CASSERSRWSTDTQYF
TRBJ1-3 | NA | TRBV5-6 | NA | TGTGCCAGCAGCCGGGGACGTACGACGCACACCATATATTTT | CASSRGRTTHTIYF
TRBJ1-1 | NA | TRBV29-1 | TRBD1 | TGCAGCGTGGAGGGACAGGGACTACCTTTCTTT | CSVEGQGLPFF
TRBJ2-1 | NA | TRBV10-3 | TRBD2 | TGTGCCATCGATAGGACTAGCGGGGCCCTCTACAATGAGCAGTTCTTC | CAIDRTSGALYNEQFF
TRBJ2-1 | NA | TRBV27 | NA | TGTGCCAGCAGTTTATCGCCCGAGTACAATGAGCAGTTCTTC | CASSLSPEYNEQFF
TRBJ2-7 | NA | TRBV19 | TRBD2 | TGTGCCAGTAATTTTAAAGCGGGGACGCTCTACGAGCAGTACTTC | CASNFKAGTLYEQYF
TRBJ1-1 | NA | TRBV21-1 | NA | TGTGCCAGCAGCAAAGATGGGGGTAACACTGAAGCTTTCTTT | CASSKDGGNTEAFF
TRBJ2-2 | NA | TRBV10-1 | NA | TGCGCCAGCAGGTTCACCGGGGAGCTGTTTTTT | CASRFTGELFF
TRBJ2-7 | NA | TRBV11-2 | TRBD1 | TGTGCCAGCAGCTTAAACAGGGGACCCTTCCCCGACTACGAGCAGTACTTC | CASSLNRGPFPDYEQYF
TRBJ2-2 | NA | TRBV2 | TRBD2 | TGTGCCATCTCTACCATGGAGCGGGAGTGGGGGAACACCGGGGAGCTGTTTTTT | CAISTMEREWGNTGELFF
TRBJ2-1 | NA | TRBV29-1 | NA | TGCAGCGTGGACACGGGTGGTGAGCAGTTCTTC | CSVDTGGEQFF
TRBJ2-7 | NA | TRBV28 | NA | TGTGCCAGCAGAAGGGGGAGCTCCTACGAGCAGTACTTC | CASRRGSSYEQYF
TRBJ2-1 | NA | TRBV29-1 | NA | TGCAGCGTGCCCCTATCCTACAATGAGCAGTTCTTC | CSVPLSYNEQFF
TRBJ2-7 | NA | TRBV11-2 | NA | TGTGCCAGCGTGTGGCCCAACTCCTACGAGCAGTACTTC | CASVWPNSYEQYF
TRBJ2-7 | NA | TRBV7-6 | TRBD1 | TGTGCCAGCACCCCACAGGGGGGAAGCTCCTACGAGCAGTACTTC | CASTPQGGSSYEQYF
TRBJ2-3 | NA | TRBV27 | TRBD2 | TGTGCCAGCACCGCACAGACTAGCTGGGGTGGGGATACGCAGTATTTT | CASTAQTSWGGDTQYF
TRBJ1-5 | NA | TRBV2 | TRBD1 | TGTGCCAGCAGTGGACCGGGACAGCTCGGGAGCAATCAGCCCCAGCATTTT | CASSGPGQLGSNQPQHF
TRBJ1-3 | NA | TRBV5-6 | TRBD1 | TGTGCCAGCAGCTCGGACAGGGGCGGGAACACCATATATTTT | CASSSDRGGNTIYF
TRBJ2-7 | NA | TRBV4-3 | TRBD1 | TGCGCCAGCAGTGCTTCCAGGACAGGGGACTACGAGCAGTACTTC | CASSASRTGDYEQYF
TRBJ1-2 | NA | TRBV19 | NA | TGTGCCAGTACTGATCTATATGGCTACACCTTC | CASTDLYGYTF
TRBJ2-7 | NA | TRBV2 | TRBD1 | TGTGCCAGCGTGGGACAGGCTTACGAGCAGTACTTC | CASVGQAYEQYF
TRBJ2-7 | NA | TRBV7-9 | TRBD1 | TGTGCCAGCAGCCAGACTCGGACAGGATCCTCCGAGCAGTACTTC | CASSQTRTGSSEQYF
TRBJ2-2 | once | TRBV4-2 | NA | TGTGCCAGCAGCCAAGGCCAAACGCCCGGGGAGCTGTTTTTT | CASSQGQTPGELFF
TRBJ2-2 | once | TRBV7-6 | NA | TGTGCCAGCAGCTTATACGGCGGGGAGCTGTTTTTT | CASSLYGGELFF
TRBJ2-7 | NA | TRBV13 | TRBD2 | TGTGCCAGCAGCTATGGGACTAGCGGAAACTACGAGCAGTACTTC | CASSYGTSGNYEQYF
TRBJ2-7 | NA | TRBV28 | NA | TGTGCCAGCAGTGGAAGGGGACGCAACGAGCAGTACTTC | CASSGRGRNEQYF
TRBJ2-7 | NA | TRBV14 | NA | TGTGCCAGCAGCCAAGACCTTTGGGAAAAAGCCTACGAGCAGTACTTC | CASSQDLWEKAYEQYF
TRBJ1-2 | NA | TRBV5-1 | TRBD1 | TGCGCCAGCAGCTTGGTAGGGACAGCCTATGGCTACACCTTC | CASSLVGTAYGYTF
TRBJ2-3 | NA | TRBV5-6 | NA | TGTGCCAGCAGCTTTTCTCCAGATACGCAGTATTTT | CASSFSPDTQYF
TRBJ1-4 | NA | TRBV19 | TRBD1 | TGTGCCAGTACTCGGACAGGGAATGAAAAACTGTTTTTT | CASTRTGNEKLFF
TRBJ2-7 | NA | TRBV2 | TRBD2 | TGTGCCAGCAGAGCGGGGACGTACTGGCCCTACGAGCAGTACTTC | CASRAGTYWPYEQYF
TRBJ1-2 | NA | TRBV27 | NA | TGTGCCAGCACCCCGGTAGGGGGGCATGCGGGCTACACCTTC | CASTPVGGHAGYTF
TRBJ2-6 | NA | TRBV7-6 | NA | TGTGCCAGCAGCTTAGTACGCTCTGGGGCCAACGTCCTGACTTTC | CASSLVRSGANVLTF
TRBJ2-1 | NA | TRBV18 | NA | TGTGCCAGCTCACCCAACGACTACAATGAGCAGTTCTTC | CASSPNDYNEQFF
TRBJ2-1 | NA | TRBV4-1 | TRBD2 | TGCGCCAGCAGCCCGAAATGGACTAGCGGGAGTGCTGAGCAGTTCTTC | CASSPKWTSGSAEQFF
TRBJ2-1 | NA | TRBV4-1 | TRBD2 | TGCGCCAGCAGCCAAGGACTAGCGGGAGGAGAGCAGTTCTTC | CASSQGLAGGEQFF
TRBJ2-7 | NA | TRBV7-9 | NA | TGTGCCAGCAGCCAGGTTGACGAGCAGTACTTC | CASSQVDEQYF
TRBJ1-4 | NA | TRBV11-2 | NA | TGTGCCAGCAGCCCCCGGAGTTTTGAAAAACTGTTTTTT | CASSPRSFEKLFF
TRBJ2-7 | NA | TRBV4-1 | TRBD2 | TGCGCCAGCAGCCCGAGCGGGACCCTTTACGAGCAGTACTTC | CASSPSGTLYEQYF